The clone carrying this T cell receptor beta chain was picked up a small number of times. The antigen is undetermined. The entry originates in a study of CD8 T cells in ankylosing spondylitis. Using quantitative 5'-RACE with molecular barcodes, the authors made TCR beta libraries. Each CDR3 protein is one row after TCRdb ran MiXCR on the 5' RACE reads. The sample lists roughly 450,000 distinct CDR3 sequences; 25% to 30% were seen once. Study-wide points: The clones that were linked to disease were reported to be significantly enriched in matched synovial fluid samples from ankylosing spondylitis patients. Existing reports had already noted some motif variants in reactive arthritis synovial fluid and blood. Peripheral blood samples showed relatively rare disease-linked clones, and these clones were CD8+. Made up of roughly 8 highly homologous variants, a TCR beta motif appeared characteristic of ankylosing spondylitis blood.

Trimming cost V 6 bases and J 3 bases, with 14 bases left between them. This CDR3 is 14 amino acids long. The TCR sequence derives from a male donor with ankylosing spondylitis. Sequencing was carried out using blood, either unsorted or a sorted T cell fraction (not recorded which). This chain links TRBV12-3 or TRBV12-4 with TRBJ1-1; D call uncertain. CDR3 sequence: CASSLNSADTEAFF. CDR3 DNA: TGTGCCAGCAGCCTGAACAGCGCCGACACTGAAGCTTTCTTT.